This passage covers 16 T cell receptor beta chains from one sample sequenced in a study of blood T cell repertoires in COVID-19. Only in-frame clones appear in the TCRdb table, and some are missing; sequencing was by immunoSEQ multiplex PCR. In the table there are 250,000 to 350,000 clones, over 75% of which are singletons. Sample: PBMCs or T cells enriched from blood (not recorded which). The source is a woman between 25 and 40 years old who had recovered from COVID-19.

V and J are TRBV7-3 and TRBJ2-2; D perhaps matches TRBD1 (5 bases). V lost 5 bases, J lost 1 base, and 14 bases lay in between. Germline CDR1 SGHTA, CDR2 FQGTGA. CDR3 length equals 16 residues. For the CDR3, the DNA is TGTGCCAGCAGCCTGTCACAGGTTAGGAACACCGGGGAGCTGTTTTTT. It translates to CASSLSQVRNTGELFF.

J is TRBJ2-1 and V is TRBV27; 7 nucleotides match TRBD2. CDR1 is MNHEY and CDR2 is SMNVEV in the germline V gene (reference sequence). The CDR3 runs 11 residues. Germline trimming cut 8 bases from V and 6 bases from J; bases unmatched to any gene: 1. The DNA for the CDR3 is TGTGCCAGCGGGAGGGCCAATGAGCAGTTCTTC. Encoded protein: CASGRANEQFF.

The V call is TRBV4-3, the J call TRBJ2-5, with 7 positions matching TRBD1. The CDR3 is 14 residues long. Germline V lookup: CDR1 LGHNA, CDR2 YSLEER. After removal of 4 bases from V and 0 bases from J, the junction contained 2 bases not matched to a gene. The CDR3 coding sequence is TGCGCCAGCAGCCTGACAGGGAACCAAGAGACCCAGTACTTC. Protein product: CASSLTGNQETQYF.

The chain uses TRBV14 and TRBJ1-5; 7 positions match TRBD1. CDR3 size: 13 residues. Germline V gives CDR1 SGHDN, CDR2 FVKESK. Trimming took 3 bases from V and 10 from J; bases not matched to a gene: 6. The CDR3 spells CASSHLGQAPQHF. The CDR3 nucleotides read TGTGCCAGCAGCCATCTTGGACAGGCTCCCCAGCATTTT.

The chain couples TRBV27 to TRBJ1-4; 7 bases map to TRBD1. Per the germline V gene, CDR1 is MNHEY and CDR2 is SMNVEV (reference sequence). With V trimmed by 3 bases and J by 5 bases, 6 bases remained unmatched. This CDR3 contains 15 residues. The CDR3 nucleotides read TGTGCCAGCAGTTTCCTGGGACAGCCAAATGAAAAACTGTTTTTT. It yields the protein CASSFLGQPNEKLFF.

This rearrangement joins TRBV15 to TRBJ1-1; 7 bases line up with TRBD1. From germline, CDR1 is LNHNV and CDR2 YYDKDF (reference sequence). With V trimmed by 4 bases and J by 2 bases, 7 bases remained unmatched. The CDR3 covers 15 residues. This CDR3 is CATSTRQGGNTEAFF. The CDR3 nucleotides are TGTGCCACCAGCACGAGACAGGGAGGCAACACTGAAGCTTTCTTT.

V gene TRBV5-1 combines with J gene TRBJ2-3; 11 positions match TRBD2. The germline gives CDR1 SGHRS, CDR2 YFSETQ. The V gene end was trimmed by 3 bases and the J gene end by 4 bases; junction bases not matched to a gene: 7. The CDR3 is 16 amino acids. The CDR3 loop reads CASSSNLAGGPDTQYF. CDR3 DNA: TGCGCCAGCAGCTCCAATTTAGCGGGAGGGCCAGATACGCAGTATTTT.

The gene calls are TRBV7-2 and TRBJ1-5; D is uncertain. The V and J ends lost 5 bases and 3 bases respectively, with 14 bases between them. The V gene's germline CDR1 is SGHTA and CDR2 FQGNSA. There are 15 residues in the CDR3. CDR3 sequence: CASSDRTAPNQPQHF. In DNA, the CDR3 is TGTGCCAGCAGCGACCGGACTGCCCCCAATCAGCCCCAGCATTTT. Full variable domain (outside the CDR3, taken from reference TRBV7-2 and TRBJ1-5): GAGVSQSPSNKVTEKGKDVELRCDPISGHTALYWYRQSLGQGLEFLIYFQGNSAPDKSGLPSDRFSAERTGGSVSTLTIQRTQQEDSAVYLCASSDRTAPNQPQHFGDGTRLSIL.

This clone was seen just once. This chain links TRBV11-2 with TRBJ2-3; TRBD2 matches at 12 bases. The junction had 6 bases not matched to a gene; V was cut back by 4 bases and J by 1 base. The CDR3 contains 17 residues. Germline V gene lookup returns CDR1 SGHAT and CDR2 FQNNGV. The CDR3 loop is CASSSGLAGSGTDTQYF. The CDR3 DNA sequence: TGTGCCAGCAGCTCGGGACTAGCGGGTTCAGGCACAGATACGCAGTATTTT.

This clone was observed once. This chain joins TRBV30 and TRBJ1-2; tentative D call: TRBD1 (6 bases). The CDR3 length is 13 residues. V lost 4 bases and J lost 4, with 13 bases in between. Germline CDR1 reads GTSNPN; CDR2 reads SVGIG (reference sequence). The CDR3 loop is CAWTVDSPYGYTF. In DNA form, the CDR3 reads TGTGCCTGGACCGTGGACAGCCCCTATGGCTACACCTTC.

V gene TRBV19 combines with J gene TRBJ1-5, with 7 bases matching TRBD1. The ends lost 2 bases at V and 1 base at J; junction bases unmatched: 8. Germline V gene lookup returns CDR1 LNHDA and CDR2 SQIVND (reference sequence). CDR3 size: 17 residues. The CDR3 region is CASSILLGTVSNQPQHF. CDR3 bases: TGTGCCAGTAGTATACTCCTTGGGACAGTAAGCAATCAGCCCCAGCATTTT.

The chain carries TRBV27 and TRBJ2-1; 11 bases map to TRBD2. Germline assignment: CDR1 MNHEY and CDR2 SMNVEV (reference sequence). The CDR3 covers 13 residues. V lost 8 bases to trimming and J lost 6 bases; unmatched junction nucleotides: 3. The CDR3 is CASLAGGLNEQFF. In nucleotides, the CDR3 is TGTGCCAGCCTAGCGGGAGGACTCAATGAGCAGTTCTTC.

V usage is TRBV24-1 and J usage is TRBJ1-2; the D gene is possibly TRBD1 (6 bases). The CDR3 runs to 18 residues. Germline CDR1 is KGHDR and CDR2 is SFDVKD. V lost 2 bases and J lost 3, with 21 bases in between. The CDR3 reads CATSDSGLQGTRYYGYTF. CDR3 nucleotide sequence: TGTGCCACCAGTGATTCCGGCTTACAGGGTACCCGCTACTATGGCTACACCTTC.

The chain links TRBV14 to TRBJ2-3; TRBD2 matches at 11 bases. The CDR3 contains 15 residues. Germline V gives CDR1 SGHDN, CDR2 FVKESK. Trimming at V came to 6 bases and at J to 14 bases, leaving 16 bases not matched to a gene. The DNA for the CDR3 is TGTGCCAGCAGTCGAACCGGGACTAGCGGAGCCATTCCGTATTTT. Protein: CASSRTGTSGAIPYF.

The rearrangement links TRBV25-1 to TRBJ1-2, with 10 bases aligning to TRBD1. Per the germline V gene, CDR1 is MGHDK and CDR2 is SYGVNS. V was clipped by 1 base and J by 5 bases; unmatched bases: 4. This CDR3 is built from 15 residues. Written as DNA, the CDR3 is TGTGCCAGCAGTGAATTAAGACAGGGGGCTTATGGCTACACCTTC. It translates to CASSELRQGAYGYTF.

This rearrangement joins TRBV23-1 to TRBJ1-5; the D gene is possibly TRBD1 (6 bases). TRBV23-1 is given ORF status, its function remaining uncertain. This CDR3 is 16 amino acids long. V was cut by 0 bases and J by 3 bases, with 12 bases left in between. CDR3 region: CASSQSWGHYNQPQHF. The CDR3 DNA is TGCGCCAGCAGTCAATCGTGGGGACATTACAATCAGCCCCAGCATTTT.